Listed below are T cell receptor beta chains from one sample, sequenced in a study of metastatic and nonmetastatic thyroid tumors. TCRdb re-analyzed the PCR reads using MiXCR. The sample lists some 39,000 clones, approximately 15% occurring once. The sequenced sample was blood. The receptor set was obtained from a female donor with papillary thyroid cancer or a benign thyroid nodule (not recorded which). Some clones in this sample may be carry-over from other donors' samples. Both conserved end residues are part of each CDR3. Each record gives: V gene, J gene, clone size, D gene, CDR3 DNA, CDR3 protein. The D gene is left open where the match is weak. A row's size may be missing; if present it is once, few, many or a size class.

TRBV9,TRBJ1-3,many,.,TGTGCCAGCAGCGTAGGCTTTGGAAACACCATATATTTT,CASSVGFGNTIYF
TRBV5-1,TRBJ2-5,once,.,TGCGCCAGCAGCTTACAGGGAGGCAGCCAAGAGACCCAGTACTTC,CASSLQGGSQETQYF
TRBV11-3,TRBJ2-7,once,.,TGTGCCAGCAGCTTCGGTGGGAGAAGCTACGAGCAGTACTTC,CASSFGGRSYEQYF
TRBV18,TRBJ2-5,many,.,TGTGCCAGCTCACAACAAGAGACCCAGTACTTC,CASSQQETQYF
TRBV19,TRBJ1-1,few,TRBD1,TGTGCCAGTAGTTCAAGGGGACAGGGGACTGAAGCTTTCTTT,CASSSRGQGTEAFF
TRBV19,TRBJ2-7,.,TRBD1,TGTGCCAGTAGTCGTTCGCAGGGGGTCGGCTACGAGCAGTACTTC,CASSRSQGVGYEQYF
TRBV20-1,TRBJ1-2,many,.,TGCAGTGCCCGACGGGGTGAGGGCTACACCTTC,CSARRGEGYTF
TRBV20-1,TRBJ2-2,many,.,TGCAGTGCTAGAGCCTCGACGGACTTACCGAACACCGGGGAGCTGTTTTTT,CSARASTDLPNTGELFF
TRBV4-2,TRBJ2-7,.,.,TGTGCCAGCAGCCAGGGGGGCCGGGGCTACGAGCAGTACTTC,CASSQGGRGYEQYF
TRBV5-1,TRBJ2-3,many,TRBD2,TGCGCCAGCAGCTACCTTCTCGCGGGAGGGCCCGGGGATACGCAGTATTTT,CASSYLLAGGPGDTQYF
TRBV2,TRBJ1-1,many,.,TGTGCCAGCCTTGAGGGGGGTACTATGAACACTGAAGCTTTCTTT,CASLEGGTMNTEAFF
TRBV6-1,TRBJ2-2,.,TRBD1,TGTGCCAGCACCCCCGTGACAGGGGCCGCCGGGGAGCTGTTTTTT,CASTPVTGAAGELFF
TRBV5-1,TRBJ1-6,few,TRBD1,TGCGCCAGCAGTCAGGGGGACCTCTCCTATAATTCACCCCTCCACTTT,CASSQGDLSYNSPLHF
TRBV7-8,TRBJ2-2,few,TRBD2,TGTGCCAGCAGCTCAACTAGCGGGGCTACCGGGGAGCTGTTTTTT,CASSSTSGATGELFF
TRBV6-1,TRBJ1-1,many,.,TGTGCCAGCAGCCTTCCCCAGGGAGACACTGAAGCTTTCTTT,CASSLPQGDTEAFF
TRBV19,TRBJ1-1,many,TRBD1,TGTGCCAGTAGGGTACAGGGGGCCATCACTGAAGCTTTCTTT,CASRVQGAITEAFF
TRBV9,TRBJ1-1,many,TRBD1,TGTGCCAGCAGCTCGGTGACAGGGAGGGTACTTGACGGAACTGAAGCTTTCTTT,CASSSVTGRVLDGTEAFF
TRBV12-3/TRBV12-4,TRBJ2-3,many,.,TGTGCCAGCACCAATAGGGGGGGGGTAGGAAATACGCAGTATTTT,CASTNRGGVGNTQYF
TRBV5-1,TRBJ2-1,many,.,TGCGCCAGCAGCGGGGGGATCTACAATGAGCAGTTCTTC,CASSGGIYNEQFF
TRBV24-1,TRBJ2-1,many,TRBD1,TGTGCCACCAGTGATATGGGACAGGATAGCTCCTACAATGAGCAGTTCTTC,CATSDMGQDSSYNEQFF
TRBV14,TRBJ2-6,many,.,TGTGCCAGCAGCCTATACACTGGGGCCAACGTCCTGACTTTC,CASSLYTGANVLTF
TRBV5-1,TRBJ2-5,few,TRBD2,TGCGCCAGCAGCCAGGGACTAGCGGGGGAGACCCAGTACTTC,CASSQGLAGETQYF